These T cell receptor beta chains were read from a single sample in a study of early T cells in non-severe SARS-CoV-2 infection. A single record per CDR3 protein comes from TCRdb applying MiXCR to the 5' RACE reads. The sample holds some 89,000 distinct CDR3 sequences, approximately 11% seen once. The specimen was whole blood, collected at baseline. The source of these receptors is an adult who was a healthcare worker with PCR-confirmed SARS-CoV-2 infection or an uninfected control (not recorded which). The CDR3 runs from the conserved cysteine through the conserved F or W. D genes are given only for firm matches. Only part of the rows carry a size: once, few, many, or a class if the clone is expanded.

>TRBV9|.|TRBJ2-2|.
CASSVDGTQGELFF
TGTGCCAGCAGCGTAGACGGTACCCAGGGGGAGCTGTTTTTT
>TRBV5-1|.|TRBJ1-2|.
CASSLITTASGGYTF
TGCGCCAGCAGCTTGATAACGACAGCCTCAGGGGGCTACACCTTC
>TRBV4-3|few|TRBJ2-1|TRBD2
CASSQGGSETLINEQFF
TGCGCCAGCAGCCAAGGCGGGAGCGAAACATTAATTAATGAGCAGTTCTTC
>TRBV9|few|TRBJ1-4|.
CASSVGAGWGEKLFF
TGTGCCAGCAGCGTAGGAGCCGGATGGGGGGAAAAACTGTTTTTT
>TRBV12-3/TRBV12-4|few|TRBJ1-4|.
CASSLGTTGLAFEKLFF
TGTGCCAGCAGTTTAGGGACGACAGGACTAGCTTTTGAAAAACTGTTTTTT
>TRBV19|few|TRBJ1-6|.
CASSLDLAYNSPLHF
TGTGCCAGTAGTTTAGACTTGGCCTATAATTCACCCCTCCACTTT
>TRBV30|.|TRBJ2-7|TRBD1
CASNRDSRAYEQYF
TGTGCCTCGAACCGGGACAGCAGAGCCTACGAGCAGTACTTC
>TRBV20-1|.|TRBJ1-1|.
CSASYGTANTEAFF
TGCAGTGCCAGTTACGGGACCGCGAACACTGAAGCTTTCTTT
>TRBV6-6|.|TRBJ1-4|.
CASRPGRTNEKLFF
TGTGCCAGCAGACCAGGAAGAACTAATGAAAAACTGTTTTTT
>TRBV28|.|TRBJ1-3|TRBD1
CASSLTSDREGGNTIYF
TGTGCCAGCAGTTTAACATCGGACAGGGAGGGTGGAAACACCATATATTTT
>TRBV15|few|TRBJ1-1|.
CATSSGLGTEAFF
TGTGCCACCAGCAGTGGTTTGGGAACTGAAGCTTTCTTT
>TRBV27|few|TRBJ1-1|.
CASSFLGGEAFF
TGTGCCAGCAGTTTCCTCGGGGGGGAAGCTTTCTTT
>TRBV12-3/TRBV12-4|many|TRBJ1-5|.
CASRRGTLNQPQHF
TGTGCCAGCAGGCGTGGGACACTAAATCAGCCCCAGCATTTT